One sample yielded the 27 T cell receptor beta chains listed below, sequenced in a study of blood T cell repertoires in COVID-19. TCRdb's copy holds only in-frame clones and misses some; the assay was immunoSEQ multiplex PCR. The sample has under 300,000 clones, 80% to 90% seen once. Material for sequencing was PBMCs or T cells enriched from blood (not recorded which). Receptors originate from a man aged 35 to 55 who had recovered from COVID-19.

The V call is TRBV18, the J call TRBJ1-5, with TRBD1 matching 7 bases. V shed 8 bases and J 2 bases; nucleotides not matched to a gene: 6. The CDR3 sequence is 14 residues long. Germline assignment: CDR1 KGHSH and CDR2 LQKENI. The CDR3 sequence is CASRTGEGNQPQHF. The CDR3 bases are TGTGCCAGCAGAACAGGGGAGGGCAATCAGCCCCAGCATTTT.

The chain joins TRBV27 to TRBJ2-7; the D gene is possibly TRBD1 (6 bases). Germline V gene data show CDR1 as MNHEY and CDR2 as SMNVEV (reference sequence). Trimming cost V 6 bases and J 1 base, with 10 bases left between them. CDR3 size: 13 residues. The chain's CDR3 is CASRYRESYEQYF. The CDR3 nucleotides read TGTGCCAGCAGATACAGGGAATCCTACGAGCAGTACTTC.

The chain is built from TRBV29-1 and TRBJ2-7, with 8 bases matching TRBD1. This CDR3 has 14 residues. CDR1 and CDR2 from the germline V gene are SQVTM and ANQGSEA. V was clipped by 6 bases and J by 0 bases; unmatched bases: 7. The CDR3: CSVWTGPSSYEQYF. The CDR3 DNA follows: TGCAGCGTATGGACAGGGCCAAGCTCCTACGAGCAGTACTTC.

V usage is TRBV7-9 and J usage is TRBJ2-5; D gene unclear. This CDR3 contains 12 residues. Germline loops: CDR1 SEHNR, CDR2 FQNEAQ (reference sequence). V was cut by 5 bases and J by 4 bases, with 8 bases left in between. CDR3 protein: CASSLLRETQYF. CDR3 nucleotide sequence: TGTGCCAGCAGCCTACTGAGAGAGACCCAGTACTTC.

This chain links TRBV5-1 with TRBJ1-2; D may be TRBD1 (6 bases). CDR3 length: 13 residues. The germline V and J ends were trimmed by 7 bases and 8 bases, with 18 bases remaining between them. Germline values: CDR1 SGHRS, CDR2 YFSETQ. DNA for the CDR3: TGCGCCAGCCAGCTTGGACAGTCGGGGGGCTACACCTTC. Protein: CASQLGQSGGYTF.

V gene TRBV7-9 combines with J gene TRBJ1-2; 10 bases match TRBD1. CDR3 size: 18 residues. The germline V gene encodes CDR1 SEHNR and CDR2 FQNEAQ (reference sequence). The junction had 20 bases not matched to a gene; V was cut back by 5 bases and J by 8 bases. CDR3 region: CASSPNTMTGTGEGGYTF. CDR3 nucleotide sequence: TGTGCCAGCAGCCCGAATACGATGACCGGGACAGGGGAAGGAGGCTACACCTTC.

The rearrangement joins TRBV6-5 to TRBJ2-7, with TRBD2 as a possible D gene (5 bases). V shed 2 bases and J shed 5 bases, with 7 bases lying between them. The CDR3 contains 12 residues. CDR1 is MNHEY and CDR2 is SVGAGI in the germline V gene. The CDR3 DNA follows: TGTGCCAGCAGTTACCTCGGGAACGAGCAGTACTTC. Its translation: CASSYLGNEQYF.

This chain joins TRBV12-5 and TRBJ1-5, with 7 bases identical to TRBD1. Per the germline V gene, CDR1 is LGHNT and CDR2 is FRNRAP. The CDR3 covers 18 residues. With V trimmed by 3 bases and J by 3 bases, 14 bases remained unmatched. The CDR3 coding sequence is TGTGCTAGTGGTTTCGAGGGGGCGGGTTTGCGTCCCAATCAGCCCCAGCATTTT. Translation gives CASGFEGAGLRPNQPQHF. The full variable domain, its missing parts supplied by reference TRBV12-5 and TRBJ1-5, is DARVTQTPRHKVTEMGQEVTMRCQPILGHNTVFWYRQTMMQGLELLAYFRNRAPLDDSGMPKDRFSAEMPDATLATLKIQPSEPRDSAVYFCASGFEGAGLRPNQPQHFGDGTRLSIL.

J is TRBJ2-7 and V is TRBV11-3; the match to TRBD1 covers 8 bases. The germline CDR1 and CDR2 sequences are SGHNT and YENEEA. The CDR3 extends over 16 amino acids. V trimming: 4 bases; J trimming: 3 bases; junction bases outside the gene matches: 11. The CDR3 bases are TGTGCCAGCAGCTCCGTTTCCTGGACAGGGCTCTACGAGCAGTACTTC. Translation gives CASSSVSWTGLYEQYF.

V and J are TRBV19 and TRBJ2-2; TRBD1 matches 7 bases. Per germline, CDR1 LNHDA and CDR2 SQIVND (reference sequence). This CDR3 region has 16 residues. After removal of 1 base from V and 7 bases from J, the junction contained 9 bases not matched to a gene. DNA for the CDR3: TGTGCCAGTAGTATAGCAAGACACAGGGGTGGCGGGGAGCTGTTTTTT. Amino acids: CASSIARHRGGGELFF.

The CDR3 bases are TGTGCCTGGAGTCGCGGACTAGGCGGATACAATGAGCAGTTCTTC. Its translation: CAWSRGLGGYNEQFF. The chain carries TRBV30 and TRBJ2-1; the match to TRBD2 covers 7 bases. Germline lookup yields CDR1 GTSNPN and CDR2 SVGIG (reference sequence). The CDR3 totals 15 residues. The V and J ends lost 2 bases and 4 bases, in that order; junction bases with no gene match: 8.

This chain joins TRBV27 and TRBJ1-4; D perhaps matches TRBD1 (5 bases). Germline lookup yields CDR1 MNHEY and CDR2 SMNVEV (reference sequence). The CDR3 totals 14 residues. Trimming left V 5 bases short and J 5 bases short, with 12 bases between. The CDR3 loop reads CASSNDSPNEKLFF. CDR3 DNA sequence: TGTGCCAGCAGTAATGACAGCCCCAATGAAAAACTGTTTTTT.

The chain links TRBV7-2 to TRBJ2-5; 9 bases fit TRBD1. The CDR3 length is 14 residues. After removal of 5 bases from V and 4 bases from J, the junction contained 5 bases not matched to a gene. Germline V gives CDR1 SGHTA, CDR2 FQGNSA. CDR3 loop: CASSRGTGTETQYF. The CDR3 DNA follows: TGTGCCAGCAGCCGGGGGACAGGGACAGAGACCCAGTACTTC.

The chain couples TRBV7-2 to TRBJ2-5; 10 nucleotides line up with TRBD1. Germline V CDR1 and CDR2: SGHTA, FQGNSA. V gave up 5 bases and J gave up 2 bases; unmatched junction bases: 8. The CDR3 consists of 16 residues. The CDR3 protein is CASSLRQGAGQETQYF. The CDR3 bases are TGTGCCAGCAGCCTAAGACAGGGGGCTGGTCAAGAGACCCAGTACTTC.

The rearrangement joins TRBV27 to TRBJ2-6; the match to TRBD2 covers 8 bases. From germline, CDR1 is MNHEY and CDR2 SMNVEV (reference sequence). V was pared by 2 bases and J by 2 bases, with 2 bases of the junction left unmatched. The CDR3 length is 16 residues. CDR3 loop: CASSLRGGAGANVLTF. The CDR3 DNA reads TGTGCCAGCAGTTTACGGGGGGGGGCTGGGGCCAACGTCCTGACTTTC.

This sequence joins TRBV6-5 and TRBJ1-1, with D perhaps TRBD1 (6 bases). Trimming shortened V by 7 bases and J by 8 bases, and 17 bases separated the two germline ends. This CDR3 spans 13 amino acids. Per the germline V gene, CDR1 is MNHEY and CDR2 is SVGAGI. The CDR3 coding sequence is TGTGCCAGCATCCTACAGGGTGTGCGGGAAGCTTTCTTT. Its protein product is CASILQGVREAFF.

The chain combines TRBV3-1 (or the pseudogene TRBV3-2) with TRBJ1-4; D call uncertain. The germline CDR1 and CDR2 sequences are LGHDT and YNNKEL (reference sequence). V shed 4 bases and J shed 5 bases, with 17 bases lying between them. The CDR3 extends over 16 amino acids. CDR3 amino acids: CASSPGGGVRNEKLFF. As DNA, the CDR3 is TGTGCCAGCAGCCCAGGTGGCGGGGTTAGGAATGAAAAACTGTTTTTT.

This sequence joins TRBV27 and TRBJ1-1; tentatively, D is TRBD1 (5 bases). The CDR3 consists of 16 residues. Per germline, CDR1 MNHEY and CDR2 SMNVEV (reference sequence). Trimming took off 1 base at V and 0 bases at J, with 12 bases between the two ends. CDR3 loop: CASSLYRDSVNTEAFF. The CDR3 DNA is TGTGCCAGCAGTTTATACCGCGACAGCGTGAACACTGAAGCTTTCTTT.

The rearrangement links TRBV7-9 to TRBJ1-2; no firm D call. Germline values: CDR1 SEHNR, CDR2 FQNEAQ (reference sequence). V dropped 2 bases and J dropped 7 bases, with 5 bases sitting between them. The CDR3 consists of 11 residues. The CDR3 reads CASSLPTGYTF. The CDR3 DNA reads as TGTGCCAGCAGCTTACCTACTGGCTACACCTTC. Variable domain in full (rest from reference TRBV7-9 and TRBJ1-2): DTGVSQNPRHKITKRGQNVTFRCDPISEHNRLYWYRQTLGQGPEFLTYFQNEAQLEKSRLLSDRFSAERPKGSFSTLEIQRTEQGDSAMYLCASSLPTGYTFGSGTRLTVV.

The chain links TRBV7-2 to TRBJ1-5; 11 bases are shared with TRBD1. CDR3 size: 16 residues. V trimming: 5 bases; J trimming: 6 bases; junction bases outside the gene matches: 9. Germline CDR1 and CDR2: SGHTA and FQGNSA. As DNA, the CDR3 is TGTGCCAGCAGCCGCGCCGGGACAGGGGGTGTTCAGCCCCAGCATTTT. Translated, it gives CASSRAGTGGVQPQHF.

This clone occurred a few times. The gene calls are TRBV6-5 and TRBJ1-2; D gene ambiguous. The V gene's germline CDR1 is MNHEY and CDR2 SVGAGI. The CDR3 extends over 15 amino acids. Between the trimmed V and J ends, which lost 6 bases and 6 bases, there was a span of 20 bases. The CDR3 DNA reads TGTGCCAGCAGCCGAATAACTAGGACTGGCGATGGCTACACCTTC. This gives the protein CASSRITRTGDGYTF.

This chain uses TRBV30 with TRBJ1-5; D remains ambiguous. Trimming shortened V by 2 bases and J by 1 base, and 12 bases separated the two germline ends. This CDR3 has 15 amino acids. Germline assignment: CDR1 GTSNPN and CDR2 SVGIG (reference sequence). The CDR3 DNA reads as TGTGCCTGGAGTTCGGGAGTCTGGAGCAATCAGCCCCAGCATTTT. Amino acid sequence: CAWSSGVWSNQPQHF.

The gene calls are TRBV6-5 and TRBJ1-1; TRBD1 matches 8 bases. CDR3 length: 13 residues. Germline CDR1 MNHEY, CDR2 SVGAGI. Trimming cost V 7 bases and J 7 bases; bases outside gene matches: 8. The chain's CDR3 is CASKQGVIDEAFF. For the CDR3, the DNA is TGTGCCAGCAAACAGGGGGTCATCGATGAAGCTTTCTTT.

CDR3 DNA: TGTGCCAGCAGTTCCCGACTAGCGGGAGGGCCCGGCAAAAACATTCAGTACTTC. Its protein product is CASSSRLAGGPGKNIQYF. The chain links TRBV27 to TRBJ2-4; TRBD2 matches 14 bases. The trim removed 4 bases at V and 3 bases at J, leaving 8 bases unmatched. The V gene's germline CDR1 is MNHEY and CDR2 SMNVEV (reference sequence). The CDR3 is 18 amino acids.

The chain links TRBV5-1 to TRBJ1-1; 12 bases are shared with TRBD1. Germline values: CDR1 SGHRS, CDR2 YFSETQ. V shed 3 bases and J 5 bases; nucleotides not matched to a gene: 5. The CDR3 consists of 15 residues. Written as DNA, the CDR3 is TGCGCCAGCAGCTGGACGGGACAGGGGGCAACTGAAGCTTTCTTT. Amino acids: CASSWTGQGATEAFF.

For this clone: This may be a read error, as it is one base from a much larger clone. The J gene is TRBJ2-3, the V gene TRBV24-1, with 9 bases matching TRBD2. CDR1 is KGHDR, CDR2 SFDVKD, per germline. The CDR3 spans 14 residues. V lost 5 bases to trimming and J lost 1 base; unmatched junction nucleotides: 0. CDR3 sequence reads: CATSVAGGTDTQYF. CDR3 sequence (DNA): TGTGCCACCAGTGTAGCGGGAGGCACAGATACGCAGTATTTT.

The genes are TRBV6-1 and TRBJ2-1; 9 positions agree with TRBD2. With 7 bases clipped from V and 5 bases from J, the junction kept 3 bases outside the gene matches. Germline V gene data show CDR1 as MNHNS and CDR2 as SASEGT. The CDR3 contains 13 residues. The CDR3 DNA follows: TGTGCCAGCAATAGCGGGAGCCACAATGAGCAGTTCTTC. This codes for CASNSGSHNEQFF.